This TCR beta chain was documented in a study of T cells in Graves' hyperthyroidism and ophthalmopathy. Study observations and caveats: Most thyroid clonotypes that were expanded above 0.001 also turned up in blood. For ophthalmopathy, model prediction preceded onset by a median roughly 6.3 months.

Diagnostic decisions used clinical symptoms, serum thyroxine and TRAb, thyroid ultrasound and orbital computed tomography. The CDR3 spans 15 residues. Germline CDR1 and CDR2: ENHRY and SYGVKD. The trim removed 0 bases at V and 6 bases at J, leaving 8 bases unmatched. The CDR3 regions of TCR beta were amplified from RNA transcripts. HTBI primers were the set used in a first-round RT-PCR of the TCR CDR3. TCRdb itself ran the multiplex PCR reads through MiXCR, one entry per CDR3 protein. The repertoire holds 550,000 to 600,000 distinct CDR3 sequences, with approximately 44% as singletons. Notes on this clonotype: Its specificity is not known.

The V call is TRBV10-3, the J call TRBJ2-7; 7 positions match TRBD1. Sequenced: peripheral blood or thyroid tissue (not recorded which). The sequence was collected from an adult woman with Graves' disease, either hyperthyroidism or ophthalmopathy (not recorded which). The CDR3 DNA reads TGTGCCATCAGTGAGTCTAAGACAGGGTTGGTCGAGCAGTACTTC. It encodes CAISESKTGLVEQYF.